The rows below give T cell receptor beta chains drawn from one sample of a study of shared clonotypes between healthy human individuals. Sequenced by immunoSEQ multiplex PCR; TCRdb stores in-frame clones only, minus some. The table has approximately 590,000 clones, less than 97% seen once. Sequencing was carried out using naive CD8+ T cells sorted from blood. The receptors come from a woman younger than 45 in good health. CDR3s include the opening cysteine and the closing phenylalanine or tryptophan. The D gene is left open where the match is weak. The size of a clone is reported for some rows only, either as once, few or many, or as a class for expanded clones.

J gene: TRBJ1-5; V gene: TRBV27; clone size: once; D gene: .; CDR3 protein: CASSLLPGKNQPQHF; CDR3 DNA: TGTGCCAGCAGTTTATTACCAGGGAAGAACCAGCCCCAGCATTTT
J gene: TRBJ1-2; V gene: TRBV5-1; clone size: .; D gene: .; CDR3 protein: CASSFVSNYGYTF; CDR3 DNA: TGCGCCAGCAGCTTCGTCAGTAACTATGGCTACACCTTC
J gene: TRBJ1-2; V gene: TRBV16; clone size: once; D gene: .; CDR3 protein: CASSQSPKLGAGYTF; CDR3 DNA: TGTGCCAGCAGCCAATCTCCTAAATTGGGGGCCGGCTACACCTTC
J gene: TRBJ1-2; V gene: TRBV4-2; clone size: .; D gene: .; CDR3 protein: CASSQAPGGDGYTF; CDR3 DNA: TGTGCCAGCAGCCAAGCCCCGGGGGGAGATGGCTACACCTTC
J gene: TRBJ1-2; V gene: TRBV6-1; clone size: once; D gene: .; CDR3 protein: CASSENPAESNYGYTF; CDR3 DNA: TGTGCCAGCAGTGAAAATCCGGCAGAATCTAACTATGGCTACACCTTC
J gene: TRBJ2-7; V gene: TRBV30; clone size: .; D gene: .; CDR3 protein: CAWIGPSYEQYF; CDR3 DNA: TGTGCCTGGATTGGGCCTTCCTACGAGCAGTACTTC
J gene: TRBJ2-3; V gene: TRBV5-1; clone size: once; D gene: .; CDR3 protein: CASRAIPSTDTQYF; CDR3 DNA: TGCGCCAGCAGGGCTATACCTAGCACAGATACGCAGTATTTT
J gene: TRBJ2-1; V gene: TRBV27; clone size: .; D gene: TRBD1; CDR3 protein: CASSLLQGAYNEQFF; CDR3 DNA: TGTGCCAGCAGTTTATTACAGGGGGCCTACAATGAGCAGTTCTTC
J gene: TRBJ1-1; V gene: TRBV2; clone size: .; D gene: .; CDR3 protein: CASSEAGGGTEAFF; CDR3 DNA: TGTGCCAGCAGTGAAGCAGGAGGGGGCACTGAAGCTTTCTTT
J gene: TRBJ2-7; V gene: TRBV25-1; clone size: .; D gene: .; CDR3 protein: CASSESGTYEQYF; CDR3 DNA: TGTGCCAGCAGTGAATCAGGGACGTACGAGCAGTACTTC
J gene: TRBJ2-5; V gene: TRBV5-1; clone size: .; D gene: .; CDR3 protein: CASSLVSDSPETQYF; CDR3 DNA: TGCGCCAGCAGCTTGGTATCAGATAGCCCAGAGACCCAGTACTTC
J gene: TRBJ1-2; V gene: TRBV28; clone size: .; D gene: .; CDR3 protein: CASSLGRDYGYTF; CDR3 DNA: TGTGCCAGCAGTTTAGGCAGGGACTATGGCTACACCTTC
J gene: TRBJ2-3; V gene: TRBV7-9; clone size: .; D gene: TRBD2; CDR3 protein: CASSSELAGGTDTQYF; CDR3 DNA: TGTGCCAGCAGCTCGGAACTAGCGGGAGGCACAGATACGCAGTATTTT
J gene: TRBJ1-1; V gene: TRBV7-9; clone size: once; D gene: .; CDR3 protein: CASSLVVTAGRTEAFF; CDR3 DNA: TGTGCCAGCAGCTTAGTTGTAACAGCTGGGAGGACTGAAGCTTTCTTT
J gene: TRBJ1-5; V gene: TRBV27; clone size: .; D gene: TRBD1; CDR3 protein: CASSWGQGFPQHF; CDR3 DNA: TGTGCCAGCAGTTGGGGACAGGGATTCCCCCAGCATTTT
J gene: TRBJ1-2; V gene: TRBV5-6; clone size: .; D gene: TRBD1; CDR3 protein: CASSYLGTGNGYTF; CDR3 DNA: TGTGCCAGCAGCTATCTAGGGACAGGGAATGGCTACACCTTC
J gene: TRBJ1-2; V gene: TRBV14; clone size: .; D gene: .; CDR3 protein: CASSQAGDRLRGYTF; CDR3 DNA: TGTGCCAGCAGCCAAGCGGGGGACCGTCTACGGGGCTACACCTTC
J gene: TRBJ1-1; V gene: TRBV27; clone size: .; D gene: .; CDR3 protein: CASSALDSLNTEAFF; CDR3 DNA: TGTGCCAGCAGTGCCTTGGACTCCTTGAACACTGAAGCTTTCTTT
J gene: TRBJ2-6; V gene: TRBV19; clone size: .; D gene: .; CDR3 protein: CASSSVTTNHKGANVLTF; CDR3 DNA: TGTGCCAGTAGTAGTGTAACGACAAATCACAAAGGGGCCAACGTCCTGACTTTC
J gene: TRBJ1-1; V gene: TRBV4-1; clone size: .; D gene: .; CDR3 protein: CASSHDDRLNTEAFF; CDR3 DNA: TGCGCCAGCAGCCATGACGACAGGTTGAACACTGAAGCTTTCTTT
J gene: TRBJ1-3; V gene: TRBV7-9; clone size: .; D gene: .; CDR3 protein: CASSLMGGSGNTIYF; CDR3 DNA: TGTGCCAGCAGCTTAATGGGGGGCTCTGGAAACACCATATATTTT
J gene: TRBJ1-3; V gene: TRBV6-5; clone size: .; D gene: TRBD1; CDR3 protein: CASSYGQGANTIYF; CDR3 DNA: TGTGCCAGCAGTTACGGACAGGGAGCAAACACCATATATTTT
J gene: TRBJ2-1; V gene: TRBV7-8; clone size: .; D gene: TRBD2; CDR3 protein: CASSLARVLAGAYNEQFF; CDR3 DNA: TGTGCCAGCAGCTTAGCGAGGGTTCTAGCGGGCGCCTACAATGAGCAGTTCTTC
J gene: TRBJ2-1; V gene: TRBV9; clone size: .; D gene: .; CDR3 protein: CASSVNVRGASYNEQFF; CDR3 DNA: TGTGCCAGCAGCGTAAATGTTCGGGGGGCTTCCTACAATGAGCAGTTCTTC
J gene: TRBJ2-1; V gene: TRBV28; clone size: .; D gene: .; CDR3 protein: CASTPGEWNEQFF; CDR3 DNA: TGTGCCAGCACCCCGGGAGAATGGAATGAGCAGTTCTTC
J gene: TRBJ2-1; V gene: TRBV4-1; clone size: .; D gene: TRBD2; CDR3 protein: CTSSQDQLAGAIWDEQFF; CDR3 DNA: TGCACCAGCAGCCAAGATCAACTAGCGGGAGCCATCTGGGATGAGCAGTTCTTC
J gene: TRBJ2-1; V gene: TRBV5-1; clone size: .; D gene: .; CDR3 protein: CASSPENQQDEQFF; CDR3 DNA: TGCGCCAGCAGCCCCGAAAACCAGCAGGATGAGCAGTTCTTC
J gene: TRBJ2-1; V gene: TRBV4-1; clone size: .; D gene: .; CDR3 protein: CASSPGSSGMGGYNEQFF; CDR3 DNA: TGCGCCAGCAGCCCCGGTAGTAGCGGAATGGGGGGTTACAATGAGCAGTTCTTC
J gene: TRBJ2-7; V gene: TRBV27; clone size: .; D gene: .; CDR3 protein: CASSSVSPGTRLNYEQYF; CDR3 DNA: TGTGCCAGCAGTTCGGTGTCCCCGGGCACCAGGTTAAACTACGAGCAGTACTTC
J gene: TRBJ1-5; V gene: TRBV6-6; clone size: .; D gene: .; CDR3 protein: CASRPGGFGNQPQHF; CDR3 DNA: TGTGCCAGCAGACCCGGGGGTTTTGGCAATCAGCCCCAGCATTTT
J gene: TRBJ1-5; V gene: TRBV19; clone size: .; D gene: TRBD1; CDR3 protein: CASTPDRVLLQPQHF; CDR3 DNA: TGTGCCAGTACCCCGGACAGGGTTCTTCTTCAGCCCCAGCATTTT
J gene: TRBJ1-3; V gene: TRBV28; clone size: .; D gene: .; CDR3 protein: CASVGLRGNTIYF; CDR3 DNA: TGTGCCAGTGTTGGGCTACGGGGAAACACCATATATTTT
J gene: TRBJ1-5; V gene: TRBV15; clone size: .; D gene: .; CDR3 protein: CATSTDLFNQPQHF; CDR3 DNA: TGTGCCACCAGCACAGATTTATTCAATCAGCCCCAGCATTTT
J gene: TRBJ1-1; V gene: TRBV28; clone size: .; D gene: .; CDR3 protein: CASSFDTENTEAFF; CDR3 DNA: TGTGCCAGCAGTTTCGACACTGAAAACACTGAAGCTTTCTTT
J gene: TRBJ2-7; V gene: TRBV4-1; clone size: .; D gene: .; CDR3 protein: CASSQGPGSTYEQYF; CDR3 DNA: TGCGCCAGCAGCCAAGGACCTGGGTCTACCTACGAGCAGTACTTC
J gene: TRBJ2-5; V gene: TRBV7-9; clone size: .; D gene: TRBD1; CDR3 protein: CASSLAQHRGGETQYF; CDR3 DNA: TGTGCCAGCAGCTTAGCGCAGCACAGGGGCGGGGAGACCCAGTACTTC
J gene: TRBJ2-1; V gene: TRBV5-1; clone size: .; D gene: TRBD2; CDR3 protein: CASSSRTRLNNEQFF; CDR3 DNA: TGCGCCAGCAGCTCACGGACTAGACTAAACAATGAGCAGTTCTTC
J gene: TRBJ2-1; V gene: TRBV11-2; clone size: .; D gene: .; CDR3 protein: CASIQWGSTANNEQFF; CDR3 DNA: TGTGCCAGCATCCAGTGGGGGTCGACAGCTAACAATGAGCAGTTCTTC
J gene: TRBJ2-3; V gene: TRBV7-8; clone size: .; D gene: .; CDR3 protein: CASSLRPSTYDTQYF; CDR3 DNA: TGTGCCAGCAGCCTCAGACCCAGTACGTATGATACGCAGTATTTT
J gene: TRBJ2-1; V gene: TRBV27; clone size: .; D gene: TRBD2; CDR3 protein: CASSFIAGGVVEQFF; CDR3 DNA: TGTGCCAGCAGTTTCATAGCGGGAGGGGTGGTTGAGCAGTTCTTC
J gene: TRBJ1-1; V gene: TRBV19; clone size: .; D gene: TRBD1; CDR3 protein: CATDPGQGRIEAFF; CDR3 DNA: TGTGCCACAGATCCGGGACAGGGCCGTATTGAAGCTTTCTTT
J gene: TRBJ1-1; V gene: TRBV9; clone size: few; D gene: .; CDR3 protein: CASSVGYSDTEAFF; CDR3 DNA: TGTGCCAGCAGCGTAGGGTATAGTGACACTGAAGCTTTCTTT
J gene: TRBJ2-7; V gene: TRBV5-1; clone size: .; D gene: TRBD1; CDR3 protein: CASSLGVGQGYTYEQYF; CDR3 DNA: TGCGCCAGCAGCTTGGGAGTGGGACAGGGGTATACGTACGAGCAGTACTTC
J gene: TRBJ2-7; V gene: TRBV6-9; clone size: .; D gene: .; CDR3 protein: CASSYPATASSYEQYF; CDR3 DNA: TGTGCCAGCAGTTATCCGGCTACCGCGAGCTCCTACGAGCAGTACTTC
J gene: TRBJ2-3; V gene: TRBV9; clone size: .; D gene: TRBD2; CDR3 protein: CASSVVETSGGDTQYF; CDR3 DNA: TGTGCCAGCAGCGTAGTTGAGACTAGCGGGGGAGATACGCAGTATTTT
J gene: TRBJ2-7; V gene: TRBV10-3; clone size: .; D gene: .; CDR3 protein: CAIGVGQEQYF; CDR3 DNA: TGTGCCATCGGGGTGGGGCAAGAGCAGTACTTC
J gene: TRBJ2-1; V gene: TRBV7-9; clone size: .; D gene: .; CDR3 protein: CASSLVANEQFF; CDR3 DNA: TGTGCCAGCAGCTTAGTTGCCAATGAGCAGTTCTTC
J gene: TRBJ1-5; V gene: TRBV27; clone size: .; D gene: TRBD1; CDR3 protein: CASSLQGAEEPQHF; CDR3 DNA: TGTGCCAGCAGTTTACAGGGGGCGGAGGAGCCCCAGCATTTT